Below are 21 T cell receptor beta chains sequenced from a single sample in a study of cytomegalovirus exposure and HLA in healthy donors. The PCR contained 60 Vbeta and 13 Jbeta primers. Sequencing used immunoSEQ multiplex PCR; TCRdb keeps in-frame clones, though not all of them. The profile shows around 97,000 clones, 73% of them singletons. The specimen sequenced was PBMCs. These receptor sequences come from a man aged 40-49 years in good health and CMV-seronegative.

This clone came up once. The chain recombines TRBV6-6 with TRBJ2-7; TRBD1 agrees at 8 bases. The CDR3 covers 16 residues. Germline lookup yields CDR1 MNHNY and CDR2 SVGAGI (reference sequence). After removal of 6 bases from V and 0 bases from J, the junction contained 10 bases not matched to a gene. The CDR3 here is CASRGLRGLRSYEQYF. CDR3 DNA sequence: TGTGCCAGCAGGGGCCTCAGGGGGCTGCGCTCCTACGAGCAGTACTTC.

J is TRBJ1-3 and V is TRBV7-9; no firm D call. The CDR3 has 13 amino acids. Per the germline V gene, CDR1 is SEHNR and CDR2 is FQNEAQ (reference sequence). Trimming removed 1 base at V and 4 bases at J, with 5 bases between. The DNA for the CDR3 is TGTGCCAGCAGCTTAGAACAGGGAAACACCATATATTTT. Amino acids: CASSLEQGNTIYF.

The chain carries TRBV5-1 and TRBJ1-2, with 8 bases aligning to TRBD1. Germline V gives CDR1 SGHRS, CDR2 YFSETQ. The CDR3 is 17 amino acids. Trimming cost V 4 bases and J 3 bases; bases outside gene matches: 14. Here the CDR3 DNA reads TGCGCCAGCAGCCCGGGCCCCCGGGACAGGAGACACTATGGCTACACCTTC. It is translated as CASSPGPRDRRHYGYTF.

The chain uses TRBV7-7 and TRBJ1-1; D call uncertain. CDR3 size: 13 residues. Germline CDR1 and CDR2: SSHAT and FNYEAQ (reference sequence). Between the trimmed V and J ends, which lost 8 bases and 3 bases, there was a span of 13 bases. CDR3 sequence reads: CASAIGRDTEAFF. The CDR3, as DNA: TGTGCCAGCGCCATAGGGAGGGACACTGAAGCTTTCTTT.

In this sample, this clone turned up a few times. CDR3 residues: CASRLLAGGPHEQFF. In DNA, the CDR3 is TGTGCCAGCAGATTACTAGCGGGGGGGCCGCATGAGCAGTTCTTC. The chain recombines TRBV6-1 with TRBJ2-1; 13 nucleotides align to TRBD2. V lost 6 bases to trimming and J lost 8 bases; unmatched junction nucleotides: 7. CDR3 length equals 15 residues. Germline CDR1 reads MNHNS; CDR2 reads SASEGT.

This clone appeared once. V usage is TRBV2 and J usage is TRBJ1-6; D gene uncertain. V dropped 6 bases and J dropped 8 bases, with 14 bases sitting between them. The CDR3 extends over 14 amino acids. The germline V gene encodes CDR1 SNHLY and CDR2 FYNNEI. CDR3 loop: CASSGNWLDSPLHF. The CDR3 DNA is TGTGCCAGCAGCGGGAATTGGCTTGATTCACCCCTCCACTTT. The full variable domain, its missing parts supplied by reference TRBV2 and TRBJ1-6, is EPEVTQTPSHQVTQMGQEVILRCVPISNHLYFYWYRQILGQKVEFLVSFYNNEISEKSEIFDDQFSVERPDGSNFTLKIRSTKLEDSAMYFCASSGNWLDSPLHFGNGTRLTVT.

The chain recombines TRBV9 with TRBJ2-1, with 13 bases that match TRBD2. This CDR3 is 16 amino acids long. The junction had 2 bases not matched to a gene; V was cut back by 3 bases and J by 2 bases. The germline CDR1 and CDR2 sequences are SGDLS and YYNGEE. The CDR3 DNA sequence: TGTGCCAGCAGCGCCACTAGCGGGGGGGCCTACAATGAGCAGTTCTTC. This encodes CASSATSGGAYNEQFF.

The rearrangement uses TRBV18 and TRBJ2-1; TRBD2 agrees at 11 bases. CDR3 length equals 16 residues. The V gene's germline CDR1 is KGHSH and CDR2 LQKENI. With V trimmed by 4 bases and J by 3 bases, 5 bases remained unmatched. CDR3 sequence reads: CASSQMTSGNYNEQFF. The CDR3, as DNA: TGTGCCAGCTCACAGATGACTAGCGGGAACTACAATGAGCAGTTCTTC. The full variable domain, completed using reference TRBV18 and TRBJ2-1, is NAGVMQNPRHLVRRRGQEARLRCSPMKGHSHVYWYRQLPEEGLKFMVYLQKENIIDESGMPKERFSAEFPKEGPSILRIQQVVRGDSAAYFCASSQMTSGNYNEQFFGPGTRLTVL.

This clone showed up just once. The V and J genes are TRBV7-9 and TRBJ2-5; D is undetermined. Trimming pared 2 bases from V and 5 bases from J, leaving 15 bases between. CDR3 length: 15 residues. The germline gives CDR1 SEHNR, CDR2 FQNEAQ (reference sequence). In DNA, the CDR3 is TGTGCCAGCAGCTTAACGATTGAGGTCGTGGAGACCCAGTACTTC. Protein product: CASSLTIEVVETQYF.

The J gene is TRBJ2-2, the V gene TRBV6-1; D is perhaps TRBD1 (5 bases). Germline-derived CDR1 and CDR2 are MNHNS and SASEGT. V was cut by 1 base and J by 2 bases, with 17 bases left in between. CDR3 length: 18 amino acids. In DNA, the CDR3 is TGTGCCAGCAGTGAAGGAAGATTGGGGCGGCTCAACACCGGGGAGCTGTTTTTT. Translated: CASSEGRLGRLNTGELFF.

CDR3 coding DNA: TGTGCCAGCAACCAGGGGGCTCACTATGGCTACACCTTC. As protein: CASNQGAHYGYTF. The genes are TRBV2 and TRBJ1-2, with 8 positions matching TRBD1. Trimming took 7 bases from V and 3 from J; bases not matched to a gene: 4. The germline V gene has CDR1 SNHLY and CDR2 FYNNEI. The CDR3 runs 13 residues.

V is TRBV2 and J is TRBJ1-2; maybe TRBD1 (6 bases). V lost 3 bases and J lost 4, with 6 bases in between. Germline CDR1 reads SNHLY; CDR2 reads FYNNEI. This CDR3 is 12 amino acids long. CDR3 DNA sequence: TGTGCCAGCAGTGACAGGGGCTATGGCTACACCTTC. It is translated as CASSDRGYGYTF. The full variable domain, in which reference TRBV2 and TRBJ1-2 provide the parts outside the CDR3, is EPEVTQTPSHQVTQMGQEVILRCVPISNHLYFYWYRQILGQKVEFLVSFYNNEISEKSEIFDDQFSVERPDGSNFTLKIRSTKLEDSAMYFCASSDRGYGYTFGSGTRLTVV.

The chain couples TRBV6-6 to TRBJ1-3; D is perhaps TRBD1 (5 bases). CDR1 and CDR2 (germline): MNHNY, SVGAGI (reference sequence). V dropped 5 bases and J dropped 0 bases, with 8 bases sitting between them. The CDR3 length is 14 residues. The CDR3 DNA sequence: TGTGCCAGCAGTGACAGTAACTCTGGAAACACCATATATTTT. Amino acids: CASSDSNSGNTIYF.

The gene calls are TRBV28 and TRBJ2-3; 7 bases align to TRBD2. Germline CDR1 MDHEN, CDR2 SYDVKM. The V gene end was trimmed by 8 bases and the J gene end by 2 bases; junction bases not matched to a gene: 7. This CDR3 is 14 amino acids long. The CDR3 loop is CASSAGALTDTQYF. DNA of the CDR3: TGTGCCAGCTCTGCGGGAGCCCTCACAGATACGCAGTATTTT.

The rearrangement links TRBV7-2 to TRBJ2-7; TRBD2 aligns across 11 bases. CDR3 size: 16 residues. After removal of 4 bases from V and 4 bases from J, the junction contained 9 bases not matched to a gene. Germline-derived CDR1 and CDR2 are SGHTA and FQGNSA. The chain's CDR3 is CASSSRLAGTLYEQYF. CDR3 coding DNA: TGTGCCAGCAGCTCGAGACTAGCGGGGACGTTATACGAGCAGTACTTC. Full variable domain (rest looked up from reference TRBV7-2 and TRBJ2-7): GAGVSQSPSNKVTEKGKDVELRCDPISGHTALYWYRQSLGQGLEFLIYFQGNSAPDKSGLPSDRFSAERTGGSVSTLTIQRTQQEDSAVYLCASSSRLAGTLYEQYFGPGTRLTVT.

The rearrangement links TRBV9 to TRBJ2-3; 9 positions match TRBD2. The V gene end was trimmed by 2 bases and the J gene end by 4 bases; junction bases not matched to a gene: 5. The CDR3 is made up of 15 amino acids. Per the germline V gene, CDR1 is SGDLS and CDR2 is YYNGEE. CDR3 region: CASSVISGGADTQYF. DNA for the CDR3: TGTGCCAGCAGCGTCATTAGCGGGGGCGCAGATACGCAGTATTTT.

In regard to this clone: The CDR3 end shows no conserved phenylalanine or tryptophan, and so a read error is likely. The DNA is left out, because the CDR3 cannot be placed on it with certainty; the CDR3 is given as TCRdb lists it. The V gene is TRBV21-1, the J gene TRBJ1-1; the table's D call of TRBD1 was not tested on the DNA. TRBV21-1 is shown as a pseudogene. From its first to its last residue, the CDR3 has 18 amino acids. CDR3 sequence: CASSVSFWDRVGYTEAFL.

V is TRBV9 and J is TRBJ1-3; 11 nucleotides match TRBD1. V lost 4 bases, J lost 0 bases, and 3 bases stayed unmatched. The CDR3 sequence is 16 residues long. Germline values: CDR1 SGDLS, CDR2 YYNGEE. The CDR3 region has the DNA TGTGCCAGCAGCTCAGGGACAGGGGGCTCTGGAAACACCATATATTTT. Protein product: CASSSGTGGSGNTIYF.

The chain joins TRBV10-3 to TRBJ2-1; TRBD2 might be the D (7 bases). V lost 6 bases and J lost 6, with 18 bases in between. CDR1 ENHRY and CDR2 SYGVKD come from the germline V gene. The CDR3 contains 15 residues. The CDR3 region is CAIRGRDTTTNEQFF. The DNA of the CDR3 is TGTGCCATCAGGGGGAGGGACACTACGACCAATGAGCAGTTCTTC.

The chain is built from TRBV7-9 and TRBJ1-2; no clear D gene. CDR1 and CDR2 (germline): SEHNR, FQNEAQ (reference sequence). CDR3 size: 14 residues. Deletions cut 1 base from V and 7 bases from J, with 13 bases between. In DNA form, the CDR3 reads TGTGCCAGCAGCTTAGGGGTTGTCACAGCTGGCTACACCTTC. Translated: CASSLGVVTAGYTF.

The genes are TRBV5-1 and TRBJ2-3; D not resolved. The germline V and J ends were trimmed by 4 bases and 8 bases, with 11 bases remaining between them. Germline V CDR1 and CDR2: SGHRS, YFSETQ. The CDR3 is made up of 12 amino acids. In nucleotides, the CDR3 is TGCGCCAGCAGCCTGACCTCGGGTACGCAGTATTTT. Its translation is CASSLTSGTQYF.